Below are 10 T cell receptor beta chains sequenced from a single sample in a study of blood T cell repertoires in COVID-19. Some clones are missing from TCRdb's copy, which holds only in-frame ones; the method was immunoSEQ multiplex PCR. The sample lists about 77,000 clones; about 92% were seen once. The sample consisted of peripheral blood. These receptors were taken from a woman older than 75 with active or convalescent COVID-19.

The rearrangement uses TRBV19 and TRBJ1-5; 7 bases align to TRBD1. The CDR3 length is 16 residues. Per germline, CDR1 LNHDA and CDR2 SQIVND (reference sequence). V shed 5 bases, J shed 1 base, and the junction held 8 bases outside the gene matches. DNA for the CDR3: TGTGCCAGTAGTCGGCCGGGACAGATCAGCAATCAGCCCCAGCATTTT. Encoded protein: CASSRPGQISNQPQHF. The entire variable domain, with the rest obtained from reference TRBV19 and TRBJ1-5, is as follows: DGGITQSPKYLFRKEGQNVTLSCEQNLNHDAMYWYRQDPGQGLRLIYYSQIVNDFQKGDIAEGYSVSREKKESFPLTVTSAQKNPTAFYLCASSRPGQISNQPQHFGDGTRLSIL.

This clone is a singleton in its sample. The V and J genes are TRBV9 and TRBJ2-1; 7 positions agree with TRBD1. Germline V gene sequence: CDR1 SGDLS, CDR2 YYNGEE. Losses at the gene ends were 3 bases for V and 7 bases for J; bases not matched to a gene: 10. The CDR3 totals 15 residues. The CDR3: CASSAGYRGLNEQFF. Written as DNA, the CDR3 is TGTGCCAGCAGCGCGGGCTACAGGGGATTAAATGAGCAGTTCTTC.

In its sample, this clone was seen once. The rearrangement joins TRBV7-9 to TRBJ1-3; D is unresolved. The CDR3 sequence is 13 residues long. The germline V gene encodes CDR1 SEHNR and CDR2 FQNEAQ (reference sequence). Trimming stripped 5 bases from V and 0 bases from J, with 5 bases between. CDR3 sequence (DNA): TGTGCCAGCAGCCGGAGCTCTGGAAACACCATATATTTT. Protein product: CASSRSSGNTIYF.

This chain joins TRBV9 and TRBJ2-2; TRBD2 matches 8 bases. In germline, CDR1 is SGDLS, CDR2 YYNGEE. After removal of 0 bases from V and 4 bases from J, the junction contained 5 bases not matched to a gene. The CDR3 totals 16 residues. CDR3 in DNA: TGTGCCAGCAGCGTAGTGGCGGGGGGCGGCACCGGGGAGCTGTTTTTT. Protein sequence: CASSVVAGGGTGELFF.

The CDR3 is CASSAGDPYYGYTF. For the CDR3, the DNA is TGTGCCAGCAGTGCGGGGGACCCTTACTATGGCTACACCTTC. This chain uses TRBV2 with TRBJ1-2, with D perhaps matching TRBD1 (5 bases). Per the germline V gene, CDR1 is SNHLY and CDR2 is FYNNEI. The V end lost 4 bases, the J end lost 3 bases, and 12 bases lay between the germline ends. The CDR3 has 14 residues.

This chain links TRBV27 with TRBJ2-2, with 10 bases identical to TRBD1. V lost 4 bases and J lost 2; bases outside the gene matches: 10. The CDR3 is 18 amino acids. CDR1 and CDR2 from the germline V gene are MNHEY and SMNVEV (reference sequence). The CDR3, as DNA: TGTGCCAGCAGTTCCCCCGGGACAGGGGTAGTAAACACCGGGGAGCTGTTTTTT. It specifies CASSSPGTGVVNTGELFF.

The chain carries TRBV5-1 and TRBJ2-3, with 7 bases identical to TRBD1. The CDR3 has 14 residues. CDR1 and CDR2 (germline): SGHRS, YFSETQ. J was trimmed by 1 base and V by 4 bases; bases with no gene match: 3. This CDR3 reads CASSPGQRTDTQYF. In DNA, the CDR3 is TGCGCCAGCAGCCCGGGACAGCGCACAGATACGCAGTATTTT.

This sequence joins TRBV27 and TRBJ2-6, with a possible D match to TRBD2 (5 bases). Germline V gives CDR1 MNHEY, CDR2 SMNVEV (reference sequence). This CDR3 region has 14 residues. Trimming left V 10 bases short and J 2 bases short, with 12 bases between. CDR3 nucleotides: TGTGCCAACCCCCGGGAAACTGGGGCCAACGTCCTGACTTTC. Translating it yields CANPRETGANVLTF.

The CDR3 sequence is CASSIGAGGGLNQPQHF. In DNA form, the CDR3 reads TGTGCCAGTAGTATAGGAGCTGGGGGCGGACTCAATCAGCCCCAGCATTTT. This chain connects TRBV19 to TRBJ1-5, with D possibly being TRBD1 (6 bases). This CDR3 region has 17 residues. Trimming pared 1 base from V and 3 bases from J, leaving 16 bases between. The germline V gene has CDR1 LNHDA and CDR2 SQIVND (reference sequence). Drawing the rest from reference TRBV19 and TRBJ1-5, the complete variable domain is DGGITQSPKYLFRKEGQNVTLSCEQNLNHDAMYWYRQDPGQGLRLIYYSQIVNDFQKGDIAEGYSVSREKKESFPLTVTSAQKNPTAFYLCASSIGAGGGLNQPQHFGDGTRLSIL.

This chain uses TRBV7-9 with TRBJ1-5, with 7 bases identical to TRBD1. V gave up 0 bases and J gave up 5 bases; unmatched junction bases: 1. CDR1 is SEHNR, CDR2 FQNEAQ, per germline (reference sequence). This CDR3 comprises 14 residues. The CDR3 DNA reads as TGTGCCAGCAGCTTAGCCAGGGGGGATCAGCCCCAGCATTTT. Its protein product is CASSLARGDQPQHF.